This T cell receptor beta chain was captured in a study of blood T cell repertoires in COVID-19. This table comes from immunoSEQ multiplex PCR, and its TCRdb copy is limited to in-frame clones, with some not included. The table shows more than 95,000 clones, with around 85% occurring only once. Germline CDR1 is SGHAT and CDR2 is FQDESV (reference sequence). This CDR3 spans 14 amino acids. V dropped 5 bases and J dropped 8 bases, with 18 bases sitting between them. It was during active infection that Seattle patients were enrolled and then longitudinally followed. The sequenced material came from peripheral blood. The chain combines TRBV11-1 with TRBJ1-2, with D possibly TRBD1 on 6 matching bases. The TCR originated in a man aged 25 to 40 with COVID-19, enrolled during active disease. The CDR3, as DNA: TGTGCCAGCAGCCCCCCAGGGGAGCGCGACGGCTACACCTTC. Translating it yields CASSPPGERDGYTF.